This TCR beta chain is from a study of T cells after yellow fever vaccination. Study outcomes and limitations: Bulk-population clonotypes that are abundant could appear as contaminants in FACS-sorted repertoires. Subsequent to the booster, the majority of primary-vaccination clones reappeared (less than 97% CD4, roughly 90% CD8). There was a small share of clonotypes that showed up in both the CD4 and CD8 compartments.

On this clonotype itself: Its specificity is not known.

The 5'RACE template-switching step produced TCR cDNA and added a universal primer site and UMIs. TCRdb reprocessed the 5' RACE reads via MiXCR and lists one record per CDR3 protein. The data contain roughly 260,000 distinct CDR3 sequences, roughly 13% of them seen just once; the ten biggest clones take up 0.4% to 0.65%. CDR3 size: 15 residues. With 1 base clipped from V and 9 bases from J, the junction kept 10 bases outside the gene matches. Germline loops: CDR1 DFQATT, CDR2 SNEGSKA (reference sequence). The chain is built from TRBV20-1 and TRBJ2-1, with 9 bases matching TRBD2. The source of this sequence is a man aged 25 to 45 who received the YFV17D yellow fever vaccine. The sequencing here drew on CD4+ T cells sorted from PBMCs, taken 45 days after the yellow fever booster vaccination. The DNA of the CDR3 is TGCAGTGCTAGAGGAGCGGGAGGACGGGGGGGTGAGCAGTTCTTC. It is translated as CSARGAGGRGGEQFF.